This entry features one T cell receptor beta chain sequence. As yet, its antigen is unknown. This sample was taken from a study of identifying expanded T cells in peripheral blood. Sequencing used immunoSEQ multiplex PCR; TCRdb keeps in-frame clones, though not all of them. The data show more than 55,000 clones, 70% to 90% seen once. Study-wide points: About 1.2 clones differed between technical replicates, versus roughly 16 and 20 over time.

CDR3 size: 14 residues. Between the trimmed V and J ends, which lost 6 bases and 0 bases, there was a span of 11 bases. CDR1 is MDHEN, CDR2 SYDVKM, per germline. J is TRBJ2-5 and V is TRBV28; D is possibly TRBD2 (6 bases). The clonotype was recovered from a person aged 18 to 75 in good health. Sequencing used blood. The CDR3: CASSWEADQETQYF. CDR3 coding DNA: TGTGCCAGCAGCTGGGAGGCGGACCAAGAGACCCAGTACTTC.